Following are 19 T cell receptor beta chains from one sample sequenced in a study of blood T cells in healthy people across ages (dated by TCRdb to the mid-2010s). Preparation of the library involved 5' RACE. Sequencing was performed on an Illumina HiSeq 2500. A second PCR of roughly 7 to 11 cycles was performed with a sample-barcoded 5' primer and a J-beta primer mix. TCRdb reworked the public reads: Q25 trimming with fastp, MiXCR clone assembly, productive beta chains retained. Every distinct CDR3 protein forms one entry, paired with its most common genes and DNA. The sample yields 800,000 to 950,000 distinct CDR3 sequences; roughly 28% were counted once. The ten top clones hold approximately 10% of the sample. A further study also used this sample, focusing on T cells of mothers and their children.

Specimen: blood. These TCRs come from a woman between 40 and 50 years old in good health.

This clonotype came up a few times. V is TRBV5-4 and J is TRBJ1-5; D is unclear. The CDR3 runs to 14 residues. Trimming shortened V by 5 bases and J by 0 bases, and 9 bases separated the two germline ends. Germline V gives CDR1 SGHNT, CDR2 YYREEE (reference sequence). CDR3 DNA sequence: TGTGCCAGCAGTGTTCAGAATAGCAATCAGCCCCAGCATTTT. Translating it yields CASSVQNSNQPQHF.

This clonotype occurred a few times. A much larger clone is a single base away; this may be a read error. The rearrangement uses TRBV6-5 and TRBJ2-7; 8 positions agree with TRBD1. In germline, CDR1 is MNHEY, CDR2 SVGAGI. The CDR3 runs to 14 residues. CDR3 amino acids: CAGRRGQASYEQYF. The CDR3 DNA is TGTGCCGGCAGACGGGGACAGGCTTCCTACGAGCAGTACTTC.

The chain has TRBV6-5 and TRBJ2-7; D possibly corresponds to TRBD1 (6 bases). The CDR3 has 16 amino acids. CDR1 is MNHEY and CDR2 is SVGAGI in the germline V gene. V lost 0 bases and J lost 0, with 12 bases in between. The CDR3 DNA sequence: TGTGCCAGCAGTTACTCGAAACAGGGCGGCTCCTACGAGCAGTACTTC. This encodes CASSYSKQGGSYEQYF.

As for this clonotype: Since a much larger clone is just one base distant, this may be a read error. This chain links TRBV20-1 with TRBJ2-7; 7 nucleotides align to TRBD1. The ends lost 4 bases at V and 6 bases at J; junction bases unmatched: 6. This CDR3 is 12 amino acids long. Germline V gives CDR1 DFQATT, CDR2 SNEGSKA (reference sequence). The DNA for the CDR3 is TGCAGTGCTACGGACAGGACCTGCGAGCAGTACTTC. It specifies CSATDRTCEQYF.

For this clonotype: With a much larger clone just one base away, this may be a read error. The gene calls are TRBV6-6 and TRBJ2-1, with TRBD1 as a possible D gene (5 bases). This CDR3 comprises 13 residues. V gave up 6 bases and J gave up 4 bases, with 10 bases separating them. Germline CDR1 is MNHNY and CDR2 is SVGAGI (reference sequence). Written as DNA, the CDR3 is TGTGCCAGCAGGATTCAGGGATACAATGAGCAGTTCTTC. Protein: CASRIQGYNEQFF.

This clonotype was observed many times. The CDR3 region has the DNA TGTGCCAGCAGTAGTCCCGGGACAGGGATCGACGAGCAGTACTTC. This sequence encodes CASSSPGTGIDEQYF. V and J are TRBV27 and TRBJ2-7; 9 bases fit TRBD1. This CDR3 comprises 15 residues. The J segment lost 5 bases and the V segment lost 5 bases, leaving 10 bases of the junction unmatched. CDR1 is MNHEY, CDR2 SMNVEV, per germline (reference sequence).

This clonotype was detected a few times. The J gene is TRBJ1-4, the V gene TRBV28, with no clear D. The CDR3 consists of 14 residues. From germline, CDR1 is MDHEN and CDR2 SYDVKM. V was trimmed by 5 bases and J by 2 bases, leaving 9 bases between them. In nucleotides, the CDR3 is TGTGCCAGCAGTAAGGAGTTGACTAATGAAAAACTGTTTTTT. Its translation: CASSKELTNEKLFF.

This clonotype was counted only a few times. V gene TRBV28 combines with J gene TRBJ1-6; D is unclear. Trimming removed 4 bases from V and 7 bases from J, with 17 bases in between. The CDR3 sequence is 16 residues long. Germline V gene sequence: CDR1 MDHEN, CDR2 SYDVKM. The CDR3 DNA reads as TGTGCCAGCAGTTCACCTCTCCCAGTGGGGAATTCACCCCTCCACTTT. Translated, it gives CASSSPLPVGNSPLHF.

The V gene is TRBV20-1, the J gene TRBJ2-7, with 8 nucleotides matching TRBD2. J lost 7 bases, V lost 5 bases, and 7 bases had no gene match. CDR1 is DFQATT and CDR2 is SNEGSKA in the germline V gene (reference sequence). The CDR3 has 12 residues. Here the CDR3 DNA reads TGCAGTGCTCCAGGACTAGCTGGGGAGCAGTACTTC. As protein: CSAPGLAGEQYF.

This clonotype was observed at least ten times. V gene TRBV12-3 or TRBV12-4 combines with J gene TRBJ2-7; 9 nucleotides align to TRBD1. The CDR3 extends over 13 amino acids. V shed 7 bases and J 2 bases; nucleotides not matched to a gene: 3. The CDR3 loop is CASTWDRAYEQYF. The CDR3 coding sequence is TGTGCCAGCACCTGGGACAGGGCCTACGAGCAGTACTTC.

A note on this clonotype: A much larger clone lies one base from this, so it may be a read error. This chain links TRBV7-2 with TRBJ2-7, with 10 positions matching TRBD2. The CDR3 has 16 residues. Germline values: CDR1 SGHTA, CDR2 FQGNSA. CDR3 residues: CAGSLGISGGAYEQYF. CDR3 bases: TGTGCCGGCAGCTTAGGTATAAGCGGGGGGGCCTACGAGCAGTACTTC.

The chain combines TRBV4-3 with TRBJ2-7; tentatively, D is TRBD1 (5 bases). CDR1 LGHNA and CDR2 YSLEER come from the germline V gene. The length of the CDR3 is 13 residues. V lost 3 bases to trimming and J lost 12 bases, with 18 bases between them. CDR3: CASSQPLQGIRYF. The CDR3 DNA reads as TGCGCCAGCAGCCAGCCTCTCCAGGGAATTCGGTACTTC.

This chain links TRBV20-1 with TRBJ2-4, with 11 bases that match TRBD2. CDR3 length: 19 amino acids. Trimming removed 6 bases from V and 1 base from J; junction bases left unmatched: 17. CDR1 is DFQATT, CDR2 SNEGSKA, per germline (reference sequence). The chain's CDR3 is CSAITSGGSLVLAKNIQYF. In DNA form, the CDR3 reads TGCAGTGCGATAACTAGCGGGGGCTCTCTGGTTCTGGCCAAAAACATTCAGTACTTC.

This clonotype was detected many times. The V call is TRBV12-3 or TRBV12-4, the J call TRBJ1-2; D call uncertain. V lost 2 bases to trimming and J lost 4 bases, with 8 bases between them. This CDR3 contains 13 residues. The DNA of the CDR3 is TGTGCCAGCAGTTTATATTCGGGCTATGGCTACACCTTC. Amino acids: CASSLYSGYGYTF.

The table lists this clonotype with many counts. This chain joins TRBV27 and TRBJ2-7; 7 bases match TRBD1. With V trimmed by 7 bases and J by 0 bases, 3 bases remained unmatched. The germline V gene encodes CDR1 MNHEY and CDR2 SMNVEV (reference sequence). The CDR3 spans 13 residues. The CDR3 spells CASKGGSSYEQYF. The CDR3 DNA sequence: TGTGCCAGCAAAGGGGGCAGCTCCTACGAGCAGTACTTC.

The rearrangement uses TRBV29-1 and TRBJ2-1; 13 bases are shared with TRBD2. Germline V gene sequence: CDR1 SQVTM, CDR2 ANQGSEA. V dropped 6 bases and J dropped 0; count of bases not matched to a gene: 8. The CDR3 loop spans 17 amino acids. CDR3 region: CSVDGLAGVSSYNEQFF. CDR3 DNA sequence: TGCAGCGTCGACGGACTAGCGGGGGTCAGCTCCTACAATGAGCAGTTCTTC.

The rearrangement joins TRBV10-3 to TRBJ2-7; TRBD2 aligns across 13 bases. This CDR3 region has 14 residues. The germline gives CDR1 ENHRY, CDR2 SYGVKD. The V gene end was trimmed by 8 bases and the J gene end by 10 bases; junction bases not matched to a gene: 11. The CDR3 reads CAIGASGLAGSQYF. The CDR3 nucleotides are TGTGCCATCGGTGCGTCGGGACTAGCGGGGAGTCAGTACTTC.

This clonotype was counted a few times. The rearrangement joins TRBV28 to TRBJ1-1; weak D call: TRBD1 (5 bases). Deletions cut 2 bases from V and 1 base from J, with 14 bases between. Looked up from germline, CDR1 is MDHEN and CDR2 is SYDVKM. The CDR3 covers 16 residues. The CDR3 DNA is TGTGCCAGCAGTTTACCCCGGACAAGGGGGAACACTGAAGCTTTCTTT. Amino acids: CASSLPRTRGNTEAFF.

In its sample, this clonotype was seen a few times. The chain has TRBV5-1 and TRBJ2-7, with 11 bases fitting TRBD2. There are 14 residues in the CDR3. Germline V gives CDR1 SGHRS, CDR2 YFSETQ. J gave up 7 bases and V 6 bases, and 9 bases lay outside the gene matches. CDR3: CASNLAGGTGEQYF. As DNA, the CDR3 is TGCGCCAGCAACCTAGCGGGGGGCACGGGGGAGCAGTACTTC.